This T cell receptor beta chain was retrieved from a study of blood T cell repertoires in COVID-19. Background on the study: The study drew acute and convalescent COVID-19 samples from the United States, Italy and Spain. The cDNA or gDNA used as material had been derived from T cells, B-cell-depleted T cells, or PBMCs.

The CDR3 consists of 15 residues. V dropped 6 bases and J dropped 5; count of bases not matched to a gene: 7. CDR1 and CDR2 from the germline V gene are SGHTA and FQGTGA. Authors' data handling: Reference gene primer amplification yielded estimated nucleated cell counts. Only in-frame clones appear in the TCRdb table, and some are missing; sequencing was by immunoSEQ multiplex PCR. That table gives V, J and clone size, and the DNA gave D and trimming. The sample holds around 250,000 clones, 65% to 85% seen once. The rearrangement joins TRBV7-3 to TRBJ2-2; 9 positions agree with TRBD1. Sequencing was performed on peripheral blood. The sequence came from a man aged 35 to 55 with active or convalescent COVID-19. CDR3 protein: CASRPGQGGTGELFF. For the CDR3, the DNA is TGTGCCAGCAGGCCGGGACAGGGAGGGACCGGGGAGCTGTTTTTT. Variable domain in full (rest from reference TRBV7-3 and TRBJ2-2): GAGVSQTPSNKVTEKGKYVELRCDPISGHTALYWYRQSLGQGPEFLIYFQGTGAADDSGLPNDRFFAVRPEGSVSTLKIQRTERGDSAVYLCASRPGQGGTGELFFGEGSRLTVL.